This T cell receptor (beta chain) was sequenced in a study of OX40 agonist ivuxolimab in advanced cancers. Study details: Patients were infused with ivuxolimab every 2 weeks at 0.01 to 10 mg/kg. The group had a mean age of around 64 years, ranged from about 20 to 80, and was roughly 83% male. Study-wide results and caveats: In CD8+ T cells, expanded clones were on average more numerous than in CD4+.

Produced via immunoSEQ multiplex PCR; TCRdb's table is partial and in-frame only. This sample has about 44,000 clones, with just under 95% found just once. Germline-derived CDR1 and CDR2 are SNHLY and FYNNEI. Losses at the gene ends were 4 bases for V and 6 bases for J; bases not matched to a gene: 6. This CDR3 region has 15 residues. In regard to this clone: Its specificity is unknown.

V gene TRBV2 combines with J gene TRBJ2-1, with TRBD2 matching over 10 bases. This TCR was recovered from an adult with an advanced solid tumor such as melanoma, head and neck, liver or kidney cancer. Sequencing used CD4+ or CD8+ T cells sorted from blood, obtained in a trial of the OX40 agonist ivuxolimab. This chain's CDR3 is CASSGSSGRGNEQFF. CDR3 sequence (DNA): TGTGCCAGCAGTGGGTCTAGCGGGAGAGGCAATGAGCAGTTCTTC.